A single sample is the source of the 16 T cell receptor beta chains below, sequenced in a study of shared clonotypes between healthy human individuals. Clones were sequenced by immunoSEQ multiplex PCR, and TCRdb holds only the in-frame ones, with some missing. Seen here are approximately 640,000 clones, 60% to 80% observed once, and the top ten hold approximately 2%. The sequencing input was memory CD4+ T cells sorted from blood. Described subset: CD45RA-negative fraction. The receptors originated from a woman aged 30 to 39 in good health.

This clone was detected a few times. This sequence joins TRBV5-1 and TRBJ2-7, with 7 bases lining up with TRBD1. V shed 0 bases and J 1 base; nucleotides not matched to a gene: 7. This CDR3 contains 16 residues. Germline CDR1 is SGHRS and CDR2 is YFSETQ. The CDR3 sequence is CASSLAYETGSYEQYF. Here the CDR3 DNA reads TGCGCCAGCAGCTTGGCCTACGAGACAGGGTCCTACGAGCAGTACTTC.

This chain joins TRBV2 and TRBJ2-1; possibly TRBD2 for D (6 bases). Trimming pared 8 bases from V and 8 bases from J, leaving 7 bases between. The CDR3 length is 10 residues. Germline V lookup: CDR1 SNHLY, CDR2 FYNNEI. CDR3 residues: CASGTYEQFF. The DNA of the CDR3 is TGTGCCAGCGGGACTTATGAGCAGTTCTTC. The complete variable domain, with remaining parts taken from reference TRBV2 and TRBJ2-1, reads EPEVTQTPSHQVTQMGQEVILRCVPISNHLYFYWYRQILGQKVEFLVSFYNNEISEKSEIFDDQFSVERPDGSNFTLKIRSTKLEDSAMYFCASGTYEQFFGPGTRLTVL.

This chain links TRBV28 with TRBJ2-1; TRBD1 matches at 9 bases. CDR3 length equals 14 residues. The trim removed 5 bases at V and 7 bases at J, leaving 6 bases unmatched. CDR1 is MDHEN and CDR2 is SYDVKM in the germline V gene. The CDR3 here is CASSTRTGENEQFF. The DNA for the CDR3 is TGTGCCAGCAGTACCCGGACAGGGGAAAATGAGCAGTTCTTC.

This clone was counted a few times. The chain has TRBV6-6 and TRBJ2-7; a weak D match, TRBD2 (6 bases). The V gene's germline CDR1 is MNHNY and CDR2 SVGAGI (reference sequence). The CDR3 totals 16 residues. V was shortened by 2 bases and J by 4 bases, with 18 bases between the two germline ends. The CDR3 bases are TGTGCCAGCAGTTACACCTATACGGGAGAGGCTTACGAGCAGTACTTC. Protein: CASSYTYTGEAYEQYF.

The V gene is TRBV5-5, the J gene TRBJ1-5; D not certain. This CDR3 is 15 amino acids long. Between the trimmed V and J ends, which lost 1 base and 6 bases, there was a span of 14 bases. Germline V lookup: CDR1 SGHKS, CDR2 YYEKEE (reference sequence). The CDR3 loop is CASSLISGESQPQHF. The CDR3 nucleotides read TGTGCCAGCAGCTTGATCTCCGGGGAGAGTCAGCCCCAGCATTTT. Drawing the rest from reference TRBV5-5 and TRBJ1-5, the complete variable domain is DAGVTQSPTHLIKTRGQQVTLRCSPISGHKSVSWYQQVLGQGPQFIFQYYEKEERGRGNFPDRFSARQFPNYSSELNVNALLLGDSALYLCASSLISGESQPQHFGDGTRLSIL.

The chain has TRBV11-2 and TRBJ2-1, with D perhaps matching TRBD1 (5 bases). This CDR3 has 15 residues. Germline CDR1 reads SGHAT; CDR2 reads FQNNGV. Trimming took off 1 base at V and 4 bases at J, with 11 bases between the two ends. The DNA for the CDR3 is TGTGCCAGCAGCTTAGTTACAGGAGCATACAATGAGCAGTTCTTC. As protein: CASSLVTGAYNEQFF.

V usage is TRBV5-4 and J usage is TRBJ2-6, with a possible D match to TRBD2 (5 bases). Germline V gene sequence: CDR1 SGHNT, CDR2 YYREEE (reference sequence). The CDR3 covers 16 residues. The V and J ends lost 6 bases and 1 base respectively, with 14 bases between them. The CDR3 protein is CASTRSQRSGANVLTF. CDR3 sequence (DNA): TGTGCCAGCACGCGCTCACAGCGGTCTGGGGCCAACGTCCTGACTTTC.

The chain recombines TRBV18 with TRBJ2-3; TRBD1 is a possible D gene (5 bases). Germline V lookup: CDR1 KGHSH, CDR2 LQKENI. Trimming removed 2 bases at V and 6 bases at J, with 12 bases between. The CDR3 totals 14 residues. CDR3 in amino acids: CASSPATVPDTQYF. The CDR3 nucleotides are TGTGCCAGCTCACCAGCGACAGTCCCGGATACGCAGTATTTT.

This clone was seen ten or more times. The V call is TRBV2, the J call TRBJ1-2, with 9 bases identical to TRBD1. This CDR3 is built from 15 residues. Germline V CDR1 and CDR2: SNHLY, FYNNEI. V trimming: 8 bases; J trimming: 6 bases; junction bases outside the gene matches: 13. The CDR3 spells CASSKTVQGADGYTF. CDR3 coding DNA: TGTGCCAGCTCGAAAACAGTACAGGGGGCTGATGGCTACACCTTC.

The chain has TRBV11-2 and TRBJ1-3, with D tentatively TRBD1 (6 bases). The CDR3 loop spans 14 amino acids. Germline V CDR1 and CDR2: SGHAT, FQNNGV. V was cut by 2 bases and J by 8 bases, with 13 bases left in between. The CDR3 DNA follows: TGTGCCAGCAGCTTACAGGGGTGGAGGGACACCATATATTTT. It specifies CASSLQGWRDTIYF. Complete variable domain (other parts from reference TRBV11-2 and TRBJ1-3): EAGVAQSPRYKIIEKRQSVAFWCNPISGHATLYWYQQILGQGPKLLIQFQNNGVVDDSQLPKDRFSAERLKGVDSTLKIQPAKLEDSAVYLCASSLQGWRDTIYFGEGSWLTVV.

This clone was detected only once. CDR3 loop: CASFPGGPVAGELFF. Written as DNA, the CDR3 is TGTGCCAGCTTCCCGGGAGGGCCGGTGGCCGGGGAGCTGTTTTTT. V usage is TRBV7-9 and J usage is TRBJ2-2; 8 bases fit TRBD2. V lost 8 bases, J lost 6 bases, and 11 bases stayed unmatched. Germline CDR1 is SEHNR and CDR2 is FQNEAQ (reference sequence). The CDR3 spans 15 residues.

The chain links TRBV5-4 to TRBJ1-4; TRBD1 aligns across 8 bases. Germline V gene sequence: CDR1 SGHNT, CDR2 YYREEE (reference sequence). This CDR3 region has 15 residues. J was trimmed by 5 bases and V by 2 bases; bases with no gene match: 5. The CDR3 here is CASSFGQGPNEKLFF. The DNA for the CDR3 is TGTGCCAGCAGCTTTGGACAGGGCCCAAATGAAAAACTGTTTTTT. Full variable domain (outside the CDR3, taken from reference TRBV5-4 and TRBJ1-4): ETGVTQSPTHLIKTRGQQVTLRCSSQSGHNTVSWYQQALGQGPQFIFQYYREEENGRGNFPPRFSGLQFPNYSSELNVNALELDDSALYLCASSFGQGPNEKLFFGSGTQLSVL.

This clone was recorded only once. The rearrangement links TRBV28 to TRBJ1-4, with 8 bases fitting TRBD1. CDR1 and CDR2 (germline): MDHEN, SYDVKM. The V gene end was trimmed by 6 bases and the J gene end by 6 bases; junction bases not matched to a gene: 6. The CDR3 is 14 amino acids. The CDR3 DNA follows: TGTGCCAGCAGACAGGGGGGAATATATGAAAAACTGTTTTTT. Translated, it gives CASRQGGIYEKLFF.

This chain uses TRBV25-1 with TRBJ2-1; a weak D match, TRBD2 (7 bases). Looked up from germline, CDR1 is MGHDK and CDR2 is SYGVNS. This CDR3 spans 15 amino acids. Trimming took 9 bases from V and 0 from J, leaving 15 bases between them. Written as DNA, the CDR3 is TGTGCCAGTGAGGGGGAGGGCCGCTCCTACAATGAGCAGTTCTTC. Amino acids: CASEGEGRSYNEQFF.

The V and J genes are TRBV7-7 and TRBJ2-7; D gene unclear. The CDR3 is made up of 15 amino acids. The germline CDR1 and CDR2 sequences are SSHAT and FNYEAQ (reference sequence). With 5 bases removed from V and 5 bases from J, the gap between germline ends came to 19 bases. The CDR3: CASSALTSRSHEQYF. CDR3 nucleotides: TGTGCCAGCAGCGCCCTAACCTCACGGAGTCACGAGCAGTACTTC. The full variable domain, rest sourced from reference TRBV7-7 and TRBJ2-7, is GAGVSQSPRYKVTKRGQDVTLRCDPISSHATLYWYQQALGQGPEFLTYFNYEAQPDKSGLPSDRFSAERPEGSISTLTIQRTEQRDSAMYRCASSALTSRSHEQYFGPGTRLTVT.

This clone was detected a few times. The chain joins TRBV25-1 to TRBJ2-1, with 7 positions matching TRBD1. V was clipped by 4 bases and J by 3 bases; unmatched bases: 6. Germline loops: CDR1 MGHDK, CDR2 SYGVNS. The CDR3 covers 15 residues. The CDR3 sequence is CASSVPGTVYNEQFF. Here the CDR3 DNA reads TGTGCCAGCAGTGTCCCCGGGACAGTCTACAATGAGCAGTTCTTC.